Detailed here is one TCR beta chain. Its cognate antigen is unknown. These data are taken from a study of neoadjuvant anti-PD-1 for oral cavity cancer. Findings and limits, study-wide: Each response group had just a few patients in TCR analyses.

The data were produced by immunoSEQ multiplex PCR, yet TCRdb's version contains in-frame clones alone and is incomplete. Of 50,000 to 65,000 clones listed, roughly 84% are singletons. No culture or expansion preceded analysis of these blood cells. The receptor's source is a person between 40 and 80 years old with oral cavity squamous cell carcinoma. The sequences come from PBMCs, collected before nivolumab (anti-PD-1) treatment.

The DNA of the CDR3 is TGTGCCAGTGCTACAGGGACAGGGGAAAATCAGCCCCAGCATTTT. Protein: CASATGTGENQPQHF. The chain links TRBV19 to TRBJ1-5, with TRBD1 identical over 10 bases. From germline, CDR1 is LNHDA and CDR2 SQIVND (reference sequence). The J segment lost 4 bases and the V segment lost 8 bases, leaving 8 bases of the junction unmatched. The length of the CDR3 is 15 residues.